This section outlines one TCR beta chain sequence together with its context. The antigen is not known. This sample stems from a study of cytomegalovirus exposure and HLA in healthy donors. Study-wide results and limits: With later analysis, a missense DCLRE1C variant became linked to TCR beta V- and J-gene trimming. Earlier analysis looked at TCR beta V segments, and most were productive about 90% or about 30% of the time.

A multiplex PCR was run with 60 Vbeta primers and 13 Jbeta primers. Using immunoSEQ multiplex PCR, the repertoire was profiled, and TCRdb retains in-frame clones only, with some absent. The sample has about 130,000 clones, approximately 84% seen once. This CDR3 region has 16 residues. V shed 4 bases, J shed 1 base, and the junction held 8 bases outside the gene matches. The rearrangement uses TRBV23-1 and TRBJ1-2, with TRBD1 identical over 8 bases. TRBV23-1 is an ORF for which the function is uncertain. The sequenced sample was PBMCs. The TCR was taken from a boy aged 2-15 years in good health and CMV-seronegative. CDR3 sequence reads: CASSLTRDRHNYGYTF. The CDR3, as DNA: TGCGCCAGCAGTCTAACCCGGGACAGGCATAACTATGGCTACACCTTC.